One and the same sample provided the 28 T cell receptor beta chains below, sequenced in a study of cytomegalovirus exposure and HLA in healthy donors. Primers: 60 Vbeta forward and 13 Jbeta reverse. The protocol was immunoSEQ multiplex PCR, while the TCRdb copy is restricted to in-frame clones and leaves out a portion. In the table there are approximately 79,000 clones, 65% to 75% of which are singletons. Sequences were obtained from PBMCs. These receptors all come from a man aged 35 to 55 in good health and CMV-seropositive.

The genes are TRBV30 and TRBJ2-7; 7 bases line up with TRBD1. The CDR3 runs 13 residues. Germline-derived CDR1 and CDR2 are GTSNPN and SVGIG (reference sequence). The ends lost 2 bases at V and 5 bases at J; junction bases unmatched: 6. The CDR3 DNA reads as TGTGCCTGGAGTCTCGGACAGGACCACGAGCAGTACTTC. Protein product: CAWSLGQDHEQYF. The full variable domain, its missing parts supplied by reference TRBV30 and TRBJ2-7, is SQTIHQWPATLVQPVGSPLSLECTVEGTSNPNLYWYRQAAGRGLQLLFYSVGIGQISSEVPQNLSASRPQDRQFILSSKKLLLSDSGFYLCAWSLGQDHEQYFGPGTRLTVT.

This clone was observed a few times. The chain carries TRBV15 and TRBJ2-1; D unclear. Between the trimmed V and J ends, which lost 0 bases and 9 bases, there was a span of 9 bases. The CDR3 extends over 13 amino acids. Germline V CDR1 and CDR2: LNHNV, YYDKDF (reference sequence). As DNA, the CDR3 is TGTGCCACCAGCAGAGATCTAGAAGTTGAGCAGTTCTTC. Its translation: CATSRDLEVEQFF.

Here the CDR3 reads CSVEPIGRETQYF. CDR3 DNA sequence: TGCAGCGTTGAGCCCATCGGTCGAGAGACCCAGTACTTC. This chain links TRBV29-1 with TRBJ2-5; D unclear. Per the germline V gene, CDR1 is SQVTM and CDR2 is ANQGSEA. The V and J ends lost 3 bases and 4 bases respectively, with 12 bases between them. This CDR3 is built from 13 residues.

This clone was counted between two and nine times. The chain joins TRBV30 to TRBJ2-1; D is undetermined. Trimming took off 0 bases at V and 4 bases at J, with 10 bases between the two ends. CDR3 size: 14 residues. The V gene's germline CDR1 is GTSNPN and CDR2 SVGIG (reference sequence). In DNA form, the CDR3 reads TGTGCCTGGAGTGTCAGGCAATTTTACAATGAGCAGTTCTTC. Its protein product is CAWSVRQFYNEQFF.

There are a few counts of this clone. The chain couples TRBV5-1 to TRBJ2-7, with TRBD2 matching 10 bases. The CDR3 runs 16 residues. After removal of 4 bases from V and 2 bases from J, the junction contained 9 bases not matched to a gene. From germline, CDR1 is SGHRS and CDR2 YFSETQ. The CDR3 DNA follows: TGCGCCAGCAGCGGTATTTCTAGCGGGAGTACCTACGAGCAGTACTTC. It specifies CASSGISSGSTYEQYF.

This clone was seen once. The rearrangement joins TRBV28 to TRBJ1-1; 7 bases match TRBD1. The length of the CDR3 is 15 residues. The germline V gene encodes CDR1 MDHEN and CDR2 SYDVKM. Losses at the gene ends were 3 bases for V and 4 bases for J; bases not matched to a gene: 8. CDR3 bases: TGTGCCAGCAGTTTCGGGGAACAGGGGATCACTGAAGCTTTCTTT. Its translation: CASSFGEQGITEAFF.

The chain carries TRBV10-3 and TRBJ1-5; the D gene is possibly TRBD1 (5 bases). The CDR3 is 14 residues long. CDR1 and CDR2 from the germline V gene are ENHRY and SYGVKD. Trimming pared 4 bases from V and 3 bases from J, leaving 10 bases between. As DNA, the CDR3 is TGTGCCATCAGTGCCGGGGGGACCAATCAGCCCCAGCATTTT. Translated, it gives CAISAGGTNQPQHF.

The chain uses TRBV5-1 and TRBJ2-7; TRBD2 agrees at 7 bases. J lost 3 bases, V lost 7 bases, and 4 bases had no gene match. CDR3 length: 12 residues. Germline CDR1 and CDR2: SGHRS and YFSETQ. The CDR3 DNA reads as TGCGCCAGCGGGAGGGGAAACTACGAGCAGTACTTC. This translates into CASGRGNYEQYF. Full variable domain (missing parts from reference TRBV5-1 and TRBJ2-7): KAGVTQTPRYLIKTRGQQVTLSCSPISGHRSVSWYQQTPGQGLQFLFEYFSETQRNKGNFPGRFSGRQFSNSRSEMNVSTLELGDSALYLCASGRGNYEQYFGPGTRLTVT.

V and J are TRBV7-9 and TRBJ1-2; D is ambiguous. The germline CDR1 and CDR2 sequences are SEHNR and FQNEAQ (reference sequence). The CDR3 spans 9 residues. Trimming cost V 8 bases and J 6 bases, with 4 bases left between them. The CDR3 DNA follows: TGTGCCAGCCCCAATGGCTACACCTTC. As protein: CASPNGYTF.

The chain carries TRBV4-1 and TRBJ2-7, with TRBD2 matching 8 bases. In germline, CDR1 is MGHRA, CDR2 YSYEKL. The CDR3 extends over 15 amino acids. Trimming cost V 1 base and J 2 bases; bases outside gene matches: 4. CDR3 DNA sequence: TGCGCCAGCAGCCAAGCTAGCGGGTCCGCCTACGAGCAGTACTTC. This encodes CASSQASGSAYEQYF.

This clone was recorded only once. The chain employs TRBV30 and TRBJ1-1; 9 bases are shared with TRBD1. Germline CDR1 is GTSNPN and CDR2 is SVGIG (reference sequence). J was trimmed by 5 bases and V by 4 bases; bases with no gene match: 14. The CDR3 covers 16 residues. CDR3 residues: CAWNLGLDRGGTEAFF. The CDR3 DNA follows: TGTGCCTGGAACCTAGGACTCGACAGGGGGGGAACTGAAGCTTTCTTT.

This chain joins TRBV28 and TRBJ2-7; 11 bases agree with TRBD2. The CDR3 consists of 16 residues. V shed 6 bases and J 6 bases; nucleotides not matched to a gene: 13. CDR1 is MDHEN, CDR2 SYDVKM, per germline. CDR3 DNA: TGTGCCAGCAGGTTAATTCGTAGCGGGGGGGCAGGCGAGCAGTACTTC. The encoded protein is CASRLIRSGGAGEQYF. Full variable domain (rest looked up from reference TRBV28 and TRBJ2-7): DVKVTQSSRYLVKRTGEKVFLECVQDMDHENMFWYRQDPGLGLRLIYFSYDVKMKEKGDIPEGYSVSREKKERFSLILESASTNQTSMYLCASRLIRSGGAGEQYFGPGTRLTVT.

This chain connects TRBV6-1 to TRBJ2-1, with D possibly called TRBD1 or TRBD2 (5 bases each). Germline loops: CDR1 MNHNS, CDR2 SASEGT. There are 14 residues in the CDR3. V dropped 7 bases and J dropped 0 bases, with 10 bases sitting between them. CDR3 nucleotide sequence: TGTGCCAGCAATGAGGGGAGCTCCTACAATGAGCAGTTCTTC. Residues: CASNEGSSYNEQFF.

The chain recombines TRBV15 with TRBJ2-7; D is undetermined. From germline, CDR1 is LNHNV and CDR2 YYDKDF (reference sequence). With 2 bases removed from V and 0 bases from J, the gap between germline ends came to 11 bases. This CDR3 is built from 15 residues. The CDR3 loop is CATSRKDSGSYEQYF. CDR3 in DNA: TGTGCCACCAGCAGAAAAGACTCCGGCTCCTACGAGCAGTACTTC.

This clone was seen more than once but under ten times. J is TRBJ2-6 and V is TRBV6-1; D might be TRBD2 (6 bases). Germline CDR1 is MNHNS and CDR2 is SASEGT. Trimming cost V 1 base and J 3 bases, with 7 bases left between them. The CDR3 loop spans 15 amino acids. CDR3 residues: CASSEGGGGANVLTF. CDR3 sequence (DNA): TGTGCCAGCAGTGAAGGGGGAGGTGGGGCCAACGTCCTGACTTTC.

The chain combines TRBV27 with TRBJ2-1; a possible D gene is TRBD2 (5 bases). Germline CDR1 is MNHEY and CDR2 is SMNVEV (reference sequence). V was cut by 10 bases and J by 4 bases, with 20 bases left in between. This CDR3 region has 15 residues. The CDR3 nucleotides read TGTGCCACCCACCGAGGACTTGGCCTATACAATGAGCAGTTCTTC. This sequence encodes CATHRGLGLYNEQFF.

The chain couples TRBV5-8 to TRBJ1-6, with 8 bases fitting TRBD1. CDR1 SGHTS and CDR2 YDEGEE come from the germline V gene. The CDR3 sequence is 15 residues long. The J segment lost 5 bases and the V segment lost 0 bases, leaving 1 base of the junction unmatched. The chain's CDR3 is CASSLGQGNNSPLHF. The CDR3 nucleotides read TGTGCCAGCAGCTTGGGACAGGGGAATAATTCACCCCTCCACTTT.

V gene TRBV4-3 combines with J gene TRBJ2-7, with D possibly matching TRBD1 (6 bases). This CDR3 region has 15 residues. V lost 1 base and J lost 5, with 15 bases in between. Germline assignment: CDR1 LGHNA and CDR2 YSLEER. Here the CDR3 DNA reads TGCGCCAGCAGCCAAGGGAATGGACAGCGAGACGAGCAGTACTTC. This codes for CASSQGNGQRDEQYF.

This sequence joins TRBV9 and TRBJ2-5; 7 bases fit TRBD1. In germline, CDR1 is SGDLS, CDR2 YYNGEE. This CDR3 comprises 13 residues. The V gene end was trimmed by 4 bases and the J gene end by 4 bases; junction bases not matched to a gene: 4. The CDR3: CASSPRQGETQYF. For the CDR3, the DNA is TGTGCCAGCAGCCCCAGACAGGGAGAGACCCAGTACTTC.

Here the CDR3 DNA reads TGTGCCTGGAGCGTCGCCATCCGGTCTAGCGGGGAGCTGTTTTTT. Protein: CAWSVAIRSSGELFF. The V call is TRBV30, the J call TRBJ2-2; D is unresolved. Germline assignment: CDR1 GTSNPN and CDR2 SVGIG (reference sequence). V shed 3 bases and J shed 7 bases, with 18 bases lying between them. The CDR3 spans 15 residues.

This chain connects TRBV28 to TRBJ1-3; TRBD1 might be the D (5 bases). Deletions cut 6 bases from V and 8 bases from J, with 20 bases between. This CDR3 has 15 amino acids. Germline V gene lookup returns CDR1 MDHEN and CDR2 SYDVKM. Written as DNA, the CDR3 is TGTGCCAGCAGCCCCAGCTTCGGCAGGGTAGACACCATATATTTT. Translating it yields CASSPSFGRVDTIYF.

The V gene is TRBV4-1, the J gene TRBJ2-3, with TRBD2 identical over 11 bases. Germline CDR1 reads MGHRA; CDR2 reads YSYEKL. Germline trimming cut 4 bases from V and 5 bases from J; bases unmatched to any gene: 5. This CDR3 has 15 residues. The CDR3 sequence is CASSRSGGARDTQYF. CDR3 bases: TGCGCCAGCAGCCGTAGCGGGGGGGCGAGAGATACGCAGTATTTT.

The rearrangement joins TRBV28 to TRBJ1-4; the D is unclear. Between the trimmed V and J ends, which lost 8 bases and 6 bases, there was a span of 10 bases. The CDR3 runs 12 residues. The germline CDR1 and CDR2 sequences are MDHEN and SYDVKM. CDR3 nucleotides: TGTGCCAGCGGAGAAGCAGATGAAAAACTGTTTTTT. Translating it yields CASGEADEKLFF.

The chain recombines TRBV28 with TRBJ1-1; maybe TRBD1 (5 bases). This CDR3 is built from 15 residues. V lost 2 bases and J 1 base, leaving 11 bases between the germline ends. Looked up from germline, CDR1 is MDHEN and CDR2 is SYDVKM. In nucleotides, the CDR3 is TGTGCCAGCAGTTTAGAGGGAGGGGAGAACACTGAAGCTTTCTTT. Translated, it gives CASSLEGGENTEAFF.

The chain carries TRBV5-4 and TRBJ1-3, with D perhaps TRBD1 (6 bases). CDR3 length: 15 amino acids. Germline assignment: CDR1 SGHNT and CDR2 YYREEE (reference sequence). Trimming left V 4 bases short and J 4 bases short, with 15 bases between. In DNA form, the CDR3 reads TGTGCCAGCAGCCGGACACAGGGTACGGGAAACACCATATATTTT. Protein product: CASSRTQGTGNTIYF.

V is TRBV5-6 and J is TRBJ1-6; D uncertain. The CDR3 contains 15 residues. CDR1 and CDR2 from the germline V gene are SGHDT and YYEEEE. Trimming stripped 0 bases from V and 13 bases from J, with 17 bases between. Here the CDR3 DNA reads TGTGCCAGCAGCTTGGGGGTCAGCTACCTGAGGCCCCTCCACTTT. This encodes CASSLGVSYLRPLHF.

The CDR3 sequence: CASSLGDTDSPLHF. In nucleotides, the CDR3 is TGCGCCAGCAGCTTGGGGGACACGGATTCACCCCTCCACTTT. This sequence joins TRBV5-1 and TRBJ1-6; TRBD1 might be the D (6 bases). Germline lookup yields CDR1 SGHRS and CDR2 YFSETQ. The CDR3 runs 14 residues. The V end lost 0 bases, the J end lost 8 bases, and 9 bases lay between the germline ends.

The chain is built from TRBV5-6 and TRBJ2-7; 8 nucleotides align to TRBD2. The CDR3 is made up of 14 amino acids. The ends lost 8 bases at V and 1 base at J; junction bases unmatched: 8. Germline CDR1 and CDR2: SGHDT and YYEEEE. In nucleotides, the CDR3 is TGTGCCAGTGCGATGGGGACTAGTTCCTACGAGCAGTACTTC. Protein product: CASAMGTSSYEQYF.